The rows below give T cell receptor beta chains drawn from one sample of a study of blood T cell repertoires in COVID-19. Measured with immunoSEQ multiplex PCR; TCRdb has only the in-frame clones, and not every one. The sample gives about 210,000 clones, almost 85% of which show up once; 6.5% to 9% is in the top ten. Sequencing input: peripheral blood. These receptors all stem from a woman aged 45-65 years with active or convalescent COVID-19. The CDR3 runs from the conserved cysteine through the conserved F or W. A D gene is named only where the DNA matches it firmly. Rows may omit the clone size; those that give it use once, few, many or a size class.

j_call: TRBJ2-1
v_call: TRBV29-1
d_call: TRBD2
clone_size: .
cdr3_nt: TGCAGCACGCCGGGACTAGCGTCCAACAATGAGCAGTTCTTC
cdr3_aa: CSTPGLASNNEQFF

j_call: TRBJ2-2
v_call: TRBV6-1
d_call: .
clone_size: .
cdr3_nt: TGTGCCAGCAGTGAACTGGGGGCATACTATAACACCGGGGAGCTGTTTTTT
cdr3_aa: CASSELGAYYNTGELFF

j_call: TRBJ2-3
v_call: TRBV11-2
d_call: TRBD1
clone_size: .
cdr3_nt: TGTGCCAGCAGCTTATACGACAGGGCCGGAGATACGCAGTATTTT
cdr3_aa: CASSLYDRAGDTQYF

j_call: TRBJ2-1
v_call: TRBV7-8
d_call: .
clone_size: .
cdr3_nt: TGTGCCAGCAGCTTAGAGGAAGGGAGGAATGAGCAGTTCTTC
cdr3_aa: CASSLEEGRNEQFF

j_call: TRBJ2-7
v_call: TRBV19
d_call: TRBD2
clone_size: .
cdr3_nt: TGTGCCAGTAGCCCAATAGCGGGAGGCGAGCAGTACTTC
cdr3_aa: CASSPIAGGEQYF

j_call: TRBJ1-3
v_call: TRBV5-6
d_call: .
clone_size: .
cdr3_nt: TGTGCCAGCAGCTTGTTGGATATCGGCCGCGGTGGAAACACCATATATTTT
cdr3_aa: CASSLLDIGRGGNTIYF

j_call: TRBJ1-1
v_call: TRBV28
d_call: TRBD1
clone_size: .
cdr3_nt: TGTGCCAGCACTTCTCAGGGGGCGCGGACTGAAGCTTTCTTT
cdr3_aa: CASTSQGARTEAFF

j_call: TRBJ1-5
v_call: TRBV28
d_call: .
clone_size: .
cdr3_nt: TGTGCCAGCAGTTCTGGCCGGGACAATCAGCCCCAGCATTTT
cdr3_aa: CASSSGRDNQPQHF

j_call: TRBJ1-6
v_call: TRBV5-1
d_call: TRBD1
clone_size: .
cdr3_nt: TGCGCCAGCAGATTACAGGGGGCAGGATCACCCCTCCACTTT
cdr3_aa: CASRLQGAGSPLHF

j_call: TRBJ2-7
v_call: TRBV27
d_call: TRBD2
clone_size: .
cdr3_nt: TGTGCCAGCAGTTTACTAGCGGGAGGCGAGCAGTACTTC
cdr3_aa: CASSLLAGGEQYF

j_call: TRBJ2-2
v_call: TRBV19
d_call: TRBD1
clone_size: few
cdr3_nt: TGTGCCAGTAGTATTCTCGGGACAGCGAACACCGGGGAGCTGTTTTTT
cdr3_aa: CASSILGTANTGELFF

j_call: TRBJ1-2
v_call: TRBV18
d_call: .
clone_size: .
cdr3_nt: TGTGCCAGCTCACCACCGACATCAGCTAACTATGGCTACACCTTC
cdr3_aa: CASSPPTSANYGYTF

j_call: TRBJ2-2
v_call: TRBV14
d_call: TRBD1
clone_size: .
cdr3_nt: TGTGCCAGCACTGCTCGGGACAGGGAGTCCGGGGAGCTGTTTTTT
cdr3_aa: CASTARDRESGELFF

j_call: TRBJ1-4
v_call: TRBV11-2
d_call: .
clone_size: .
cdr3_nt: TGTGCCAGCAGCTTAGGAGTCGGGGGGTATAGTGAAAAACTGTTTTTT
cdr3_aa: CASSLGVGGYSEKLFF

j_call: TRBJ1-4
v_call: TRBV28
d_call: TRBD1
clone_size: .
cdr3_nt: TGTGCCAGCGCAATGGGGGGACAGTTTAATGAAAAACTGTTTTTT
cdr3_aa: CASAMGGQFNEKLFF

j_call: TRBJ2-7
v_call: TRBV11-2
d_call: .
clone_size: .
cdr3_nt: TGTGCCAGCAGCTTGGGGCAGGGTCCCTACGAGCAGTACTTC
cdr3_aa: CASSLGQGPYEQYF

j_call: TRBJ1-5
v_call: TRBV5-6
d_call: .
clone_size: .
cdr3_nt: TGTGCCAGCAGCCGACAGAGCTACTTTTATAGCAATCAGCCCCAGCATTTT
cdr3_aa: CASSRQSYFYSNQPQHF

j_call: TRBJ1-2
v_call: TRBV3-1/TRBV3-2
d_call: .
clone_size: .
cdr3_nt: TGTGCCAGCAGCCGGGTGTCGGGTGATGGCTACACCTTC
cdr3_aa: CASSRVSGDGYTF

j_call: TRBJ1-4
v_call: TRBV19
d_call: TRBD1
clone_size: .
cdr3_nt: TGTGCCAGTAATTGGGGGACAGGAAATGAAAAACTGTTTTTT
cdr3_aa: CASNWGTGNEKLFF

j_call: TRBJ1-2
v_call: TRBV7-2
d_call: .
clone_size: once
cdr3_nt: TGTGCCAGCAGCTGGGGGCCATTTAACTATGGCTACACCTTC
cdr3_aa: CASSWGPFNYGYTF

j_call: TRBJ1-3
v_call: TRBV7-6
d_call: .
clone_size: once
cdr3_nt: TGTGCCAGCAGCTTAGTGGGGCCTGGAAACACCATATATTTT
cdr3_aa: CASSLVGPGNTIYF

j_call: TRBJ2-3
v_call: TRBV28
d_call: TRBD2
clone_size: .
cdr3_nt: TGTGCCAGCAGCCTGCGACACGGCGGGAGGACTACAGATACGCAGTATTTT
cdr3_aa: CASSLRHGGRTTDTQYF

j_call: TRBJ2-1
v_call: TRBV7-9
d_call: TRBD1
clone_size: .
cdr3_nt: TGTGCCAGCAGCCCAACAGGGGGCTCCTACAATGAGCAGTTCTTC
cdr3_aa: CASSPTGGSYNEQFF

j_call: TRBJ1-5
v_call: TRBV19
d_call: TRBD1
clone_size: .
cdr3_nt: TGTGCCAGTAGTAGACGGACAGGGCGGTGGCAGCCCCAGCATTTT
cdr3_aa: CASSRRTGRWQPQHF

j_call: TRBJ1-4
v_call: TRBV2
d_call: .
clone_size: few
cdr3_nt: TGTGCCAGCAGCCCTCGGGGGAGAGGTGATGAAAAACTGTTTTTT
cdr3_aa: CASSPRGRGDEKLFF

j_call: TRBJ1-3
v_call: TRBV4-2
d_call: TRBD1
clone_size: .
cdr3_nt: TGTGCCAGCAGCCAAGACTCCGGGACAGGGGTAGGAAACACCATATATTTT
cdr3_aa: CASSQDSGTGVGNTIYF

j_call: TRBJ1-2
v_call: TRBV28
d_call: .
clone_size: .
cdr3_nt: TGTGCCAGCAGTTCGGACAAGAACTATGGCTACACCTTC
cdr3_aa: CASSSDKNYGYTF

j_call: TRBJ1-2
v_call: TRBV24-1
d_call: TRBD1
clone_size: .
cdr3_nt: TGTGCCACCAGTGATTTCCCCACAGGGGGCGAAGGCTACACCTTT
cdr3_aa: CATSDFPTGGEGYTF

j_call: TRBJ1-5
v_call: TRBV19
d_call: TRBD1
clone_size: .
cdr3_nt: TGTGCCAGTAGTATAGGACAGGGGGACGGCAATCAGCCCCAGCATTTT
cdr3_aa: CASSIGQGDGNQPQHF

j_call: TRBJ1-5
v_call: TRBV5-1
d_call: .
clone_size: .
cdr3_nt: TGCGCCAGCAGCTTGGGTCAGGGAAATAATCAGCCCCAGCATTTT
cdr3_aa: CASSLGQGNNQPQHF

j_call: TRBJ1-6
v_call: TRBV3-1/TRBV3-2
d_call: .
clone_size: .
cdr3_nt: TGTGCCAGCAGCCTCCGGGGGGGTGGTAGGGATTCACCCCTCCACTTT
cdr3_aa: CASSLRGGGRDSPLHF

j_call: TRBJ1-5
v_call: TRBV2
d_call: .
clone_size: .
cdr3_nt: TGTGCCAGCAGTGAATACGGCAGGAGCAATCAGCCCCAGCATTTT
cdr3_aa: CASSEYGRSNQPQHF

j_call: TRBJ2-7
v_call: TRBV3-1/TRBV3-2
d_call: .
clone_size: .
cdr3_nt: TGTGCCAGCAGCCAAGTTCAGGGTTCCAGCGAGCAGTACTTC
cdr3_aa: CASSQVQGSSEQYF

j_call: TRBJ1-2
v_call: TRBV30
d_call: .
clone_size: once
cdr3_nt: TGTGCCTGGAGTTCGGTTCGACTTACTTCTAGCTACACCTTC
cdr3_aa: CAWSSVRLTSSYTF

j_call: TRBJ2-1
v_call: TRBV24-1
d_call: TRBD2
clone_size: once
cdr3_nt: TGTGCCACCAGTGATTGGACTAGCGGGGTCTATGAGCAGTTCTTC
cdr3_aa: CATSDWTSGVYEQFF

j_call: TRBJ1-5
v_call: TRBV6-1
d_call: .
clone_size: .
cdr3_nt: TGTGCCAGCAGTGAAGCGGCCCATTCGCAATATCAGCCCCAGCATTTT
cdr3_aa: CASSEAAHSQYQPQHF

j_call: TRBJ1-5
v_call: TRBV11-2
d_call: .
clone_size: .
cdr3_nt: TGTGCCAGCAGCTTAGAGGTCGGGGGTAGCAATCAGCCCCAGCATTTT
cdr3_aa: CASSLEVGGSNQPQHF

j_call: TRBJ1-6
v_call: TRBV7-9
d_call: TRBD1
clone_size: .
cdr3_nt: TGTGCCAGCAGCTCCCGGGGGACAGGGAAAAATTCACCCCTCCACTTT
cdr3_aa: CASSSRGTGKNSPLHF

j_call: TRBJ2-2
v_call: TRBV9
d_call: .
clone_size: .
cdr3_nt: TGTGCCAGCAGCCCCCGGACAGCCTCCACCGGGGAGCTGTTTTTT
cdr3_aa: CASSPRTASTGELFF

j_call: TRBJ1-1
v_call: TRBV12-3/TRBV12-4
d_call: .
clone_size: once
cdr3_nt: TGTGCCGCAAGACGGGGATTGGACACTGAAGCTTTCTTT
cdr3_aa: CAARRGLDTEAFF

j_call: TRBJ2-1
v_call: TRBV24-1
d_call: TRBD2
clone_size: .
cdr3_nt: TGTGCCACCAGTGACGGACTAGCGGGATCCTACAATGAGCAGTTCTTC
cdr3_aa: CATSDGLAGSYNEQFF

j_call: TRBJ2-3
v_call: TRBV7-9
d_call: .
clone_size: .
cdr3_nt: TGTGCCAGCAGCTTGGGGACTGCAGCAGATACGCAGTATTTT
cdr3_aa: CASSLGTAADTQYF

j_call: TRBJ2-7
v_call: TRBV5-6
d_call: .
clone_size: .
cdr3_nt: TGTGCCAGCAGCTTGAAAGCGGAGTGGAACTACGAGCAGTACTTC
cdr3_aa: CASSLKAEWNYEQYF

j_call: TRBJ2-3
v_call: TRBV11-2
d_call: .
clone_size: .
cdr3_nt: TGTGCCAGCAGCTTAGCCAGGCTCTCAGATACGCAGTATTTT
cdr3_aa: CASSLARLSDTQYF

j_call: TRBJ2-5
v_call: TRBV7-6
d_call: TRBD1
clone_size: once
cdr3_nt: TGTGCCAGCAGCGGAGGACAGGGGGCGGGAGAGACCCAGTACTTC
cdr3_aa: CASSGGQGAGETQYF

j_call: TRBJ2-7
v_call: TRBV10-1
d_call: .
clone_size: few
cdr3_nt: TGCGCCAGCAGTGACAGCGATCGGTCCTACGAGCAGTACTTC
cdr3_aa: CASSDSDRSYEQYF

j_call: TRBJ2-7
v_call: TRBV30
d_call: TRBD2
clone_size: .
cdr3_nt: TGTGCCTGGAGTCCTTCTCGAACACTAGCGGGACGGTACGAGCAGTACTTC
cdr3_aa: CAWSPSRTLAGRYEQYF

j_call: TRBJ1-3
v_call: TRBV5-4
d_call: .
clone_size: .
cdr3_nt: TGTGCCAGCAGCTTGACAGGGCCCTCTGGAAACACCATATATTTT
cdr3_aa: CASSLTGPSGNTIYF

j_call: TRBJ2-5
v_call: TRBV11-2
d_call: TRBD2
clone_size: .
cdr3_nt: TGTGCCAGCAGCTTTACTAGCGTCAAAAGGGGAGAGACCCAGTACTTC
cdr3_aa: CASSFTSVKRGETQYF

j_call: TRBJ2-1
v_call: TRBV12-3/TRBV12-4
d_call: .
clone_size: .
cdr3_nt: TGTGCCAGCAGTTTTTCGACTAACAATGAGCAGTTCTTC
cdr3_aa: CASSFSTNNEQFF

j_call: TRBJ2-1
v_call: TRBV14
d_call: TRBD1
clone_size: .
cdr3_nt: TGTGCCAGCAGCCAAGGACAGGGGCGCGGCAATGAGCAGTTCTTC
cdr3_aa: CASSQGQGRGNEQFF

j_call: TRBJ2-7
v_call: TRBV14
d_call: .
clone_size: .
cdr3_nt: TGTGCCAGCAGCCAGGCCCTTATGAGGGGACACATTGAGCAGTACTTC
cdr3_aa: CASSQALMRGHIEQYF

j_call: TRBJ2-3
v_call: TRBV9
d_call: TRBD2
clone_size: .
cdr3_nt: TGTGCCAGCAGCGGGCCTGGGGCGGGAGCGACAGATACGCAGTATTTT
cdr3_aa: CASSGPGAGATDTQYF

j_call: TRBJ2-1
v_call: TRBV7-9
d_call: .
clone_size: .
cdr3_nt: TGTGCCAGCAGCTCTGCGTGGGCAGGGGTCTTGAATGAGCAGTTCTTC
cdr3_aa: CASSSAWAGVLNEQFF

j_call: TRBJ2-2
v_call: TRBV5-6
d_call: .
clone_size: .
cdr3_nt: TGTGCCAGCGGCACCCTATACTACCAGGGCACCGGGGAGCTGTTTTTT
cdr3_aa: CASGTLYYQGTGELFF